This T cell receptor beta chain was identified during a study of cytomegalovirus exposure and HLA in healthy donors. The overall study: The roughly 120 million unique TCR beta sequences, from about 170 million T cells, were found by an earlier analysis. Study outcomes and limitations: A later analysis found most CMV-associated TCR beta chains apparently HLA-restricted. Researchers catalogued roughly 170 TCR beta chains as cytomegalovirus-associated.

Primers: 60 Vbeta forward and 13 Jbeta reverse. The data were produced by immunoSEQ multiplex PCR, yet TCRdb's version contains in-frame clones alone and is incomplete. The sample records roughly 120,000 clones, 65% to 75% being singletons. Concerning this clone itself: Its target is not known.

The receptor was isolated from a man aged 35-49 years in good health and CMV-seropositive. Sample: PBMCs.

Here the CDR3 reads CASSPREGNTGELFF. The CDR3 nucleotides read TGCGCCAGCAGCCCGAGAGAGGGGAACACCGGGGAGCTGTTTTTT. The gene calls are TRBV5-1 and TRBJ2-2; possibly TRBD2 for D (5 bases). The CDR3 is 15 residues long. Trimming removed 4 bases at V and 1 base at J, with 11 bases between. Germline CDR1 SGHRS, CDR2 YFSETQ.